Presented here are 22 T cell receptor beta chains from one specimen sequenced in a study of CD8+ T cells in alopecia areata. cDNA prepared by RNA extraction and subsequent reverse transcription served as the template for sequencing. Clones were sequenced by immunoSEQ multiplex PCR, and TCRdb holds only the in-frame ones, with some missing. Of some 210,000 clones in the sample, 50% to 60% were seen once. The sequences come from CD4+ T cells sorted from blood, collected at week 0. The receptors come from a human donor with alopecia areata.

This chain uses TRBV19 with TRBJ1-1; 7 bases align to TRBD1. Losses at the gene ends were 3 bases for V and 6 bases for J; bases not matched to a gene: 4. CDR3 length equals 13 residues. CDR1 and CDR2 (germline): LNHDA, SQIVND (reference sequence). The CDR3 DNA follows: TGTGCCAGTAGTATTCAACAGGGGTCTGAAGCTTTCTTT. It translates to CASSIQQGSEAFF.

This clone occurred a few times. V gene TRBV29-1 combines with J gene TRBJ1-1; D remains ambiguous. Looked up from germline, CDR1 is SQVTM and CDR2 is ANQGSEA. Trimming left V 1 base short and J 8 bases short, with 14 bases between. The CDR3 extends over 13 amino acids. CDR3 protein: CSVEGPTLREAFF. CDR3 coding DNA: TGCAGCGTTGAAGGACCCACGTTAAGAGAAGCTTTCTTT. The variable domain in full, completed from reference TRBV29-1 and TRBJ1-1, reads SAVISQKPSRDICQRGTSLTIQCQVDSQVTMMFWYRQQPGQSLTLIATANQGSEATYESGFVIDKFPISRPNLTFSTLTVSNMSPEDSSIYLCSVEGPTLREAFFGQGTRLTVV.

The rearrangement uses TRBV30 and TRBJ1-4, with D hard to call. In germline, CDR1 is GTSNPN, CDR2 SVGIG (reference sequence). The CDR3 length is 13 residues. Trimming stripped 0 bases from V and 8 bases from J, with 10 bases between. The DNA of the CDR3 is TGTGCCTGGAGTGTAAGGATGAGAGAAAAACTGTTTTTT. Its protein product is CAWSVRMREKLFF.

This clone was recorded a few times. The rearrangement uses TRBV6-5 and TRBJ1-2; no reliable D call. The germline V gene encodes CDR1 MNHEY and CDR2 SVGAGI. The CDR3 has 13 amino acids. V shed 0 bases and J shed 4 bases, with 6 bases lying between them. The CDR3 reads CASSYSTAYGYTF. The CDR3 bases are TGTGCCAGCAGTTACTCGACGGCCTATGGCTACACCTTC.

This chain links TRBV29-1 with TRBJ1-4, with D tentatively TRBD1 (6 bases). The germline V gene has CDR1 SQVTM and CDR2 ANQGSEA. V gave up 2 bases and J gave up 5 bases, with 15 bases separating them. The CDR3 length is 15 residues. The CDR3 reads CSVEFSGQKNEKLFF. For the CDR3, the DNA is TGCAGCGTTGAATTTAGTGGACAGAAAAATGAAAAACTGTTTTTT. Together with reference TRBV29-1 and TRBJ1-4, the CDR3 gives the full variable domain: SAVISQKPSRDICQRGTSLTIQCQVDSQVTMMFWYRQQPGQSLTLIATANQGSEATYESGFVIDKFPISRPNLTFSTLTVSNMSPEDSSIYLCSVEFSGQKNEKLFFGSGTQLSVL.

The table lists this clone with a few counts. The V call is TRBV11-2, the J call TRBJ1-3, with D possibly being TRBD1 (5 bases). Germline-derived CDR1 and CDR2 are SGHAT and FQNNGV. V lost 6 bases and J 3 bases, leaving 12 bases between the germline ends. The CDR3 covers 14 residues. CDR3 loop: CASSLGGFGNTIYF. The CDR3 DNA reads as TGTGCCAGCAGTCTCGGGGGTTTTGGAAACACCATATATTTT.

The chain uses TRBV27 and TRBJ2-3; D ambiguous. The germline V gene has CDR1 MNHEY and CDR2 SMNVEV (reference sequence). This CDR3 region has 13 residues. V was cut by 6 bases and J by 2 bases, with 9 bases left in between. The chain's CDR3 is CASSPLNTDTQYF. CDR3 DNA: TGTGCCAGCAGCCCTCTTAACACAGATACGCAGTATTTT.

This chain joins TRBV5-6 and TRBJ2-6; no definite D call. Trimming took off 0 bases at V and 0 bases at J, with 4 bases between the two ends. The CDR3 covers 15 residues. Germline CDR1 is SGHDT and CDR2 is YYEEEE. CDR3 nucleotide sequence: TGTGCCAGCAGCTTGGGGAGCTCTGGGGCCAACGTCCTGACTTTC. Translation gives CASSLGSSGANVLTF.

This clone was detected only once. The rearrangement uses TRBV27 and TRBJ2-7; tentative D call: TRBD2 (7 bases). V lost 5 bases and J lost 5, with 16 bases in between. CDR3 size: 14 residues. Germline values: CDR1 MNHEY, CDR2 SMNVEV (reference sequence). DNA of the CDR3: TGTGCCAGCAGTCACTCGGGGGGCCGTAACGAGCAGTACTTC. Translating gives CASSHSGGRNEQYF.

Only one count was recorded for this clone. The chain has TRBV29-1 and TRBJ2-5; tentatively, D is TRBD1 (6 bases). The CDR3 is made up of 13 amino acids. The ends were cut back, 3 bases at V and 7 bases at J, with 15 bases in the middle. Germline V lookup: CDR1 SQVTM, CDR2 ANQGSEA. The DNA for the CDR3 is TGCAGCGTTGACAGGGGATTGACCGGGACCCAGTACTTC. It translates to CSVDRGLTGTQYF.

The chain combines TRBV30 with TRBJ2-1, with 8 bases that match TRBD2. The CDR3 loop spans 16 amino acids. V lost 5 bases to trimming and J lost 2 bases; unmatched junction nucleotides: 11. Looked up from germline, CDR1 is GTSNPN and CDR2 is SVGIG (reference sequence). The CDR3 DNA is TGTGCCTGGGGGACCCGAACTAGCGGAACCTACAATGAGCAGTTCTTC. Its protein product is CAWGTRTSGTYNEQFF.

This clone was seen only a few times. The V and J genes are TRBV29-1 and TRBJ1-3, with a tentative D call TRBD1 (6 bases). Trimming removed 5 bases at V and 0 bases at J, with 14 bases between. Germline values: CDR1 SQVTM, CDR2 ANQGSEA. CDR3 size: 15 residues. CDR3: CSVPPTGRSGNTIYF. The CDR3 DNA reads TGCAGCGTTCCTCCGACAGGCCGCTCTGGAAACACCATATATTTT.

The J gene is TRBJ2-6, the V gene TRBV4-1; D is unresolved. V was cut by 2 bases and J by 2 bases, with 7 bases left in between. Germline V gene sequence: CDR1 MGHRA, CDR2 YSYEKL. The CDR3 runs 15 residues. CDR3 nucleotide sequence: TGCGCCAGCAGCCAATTTGGCGCTGGGGCCAACGTCCTGACTTTC. This translates into CASSQFGAGANVLTF.

This clone appeared many times. The V call is TRBV7-2, the J call TRBJ2-3; D gene uncertain. V lost 5 bases and J lost 3, with 18 bases in between. This CDR3 has 16 amino acids. CDR1 and CDR2 from the germline V gene are SGHTA and FQGNSA. In DNA form, the CDR3 reads TGTGCCAGCAGCCCGAGAGGATTAACTCCGACAGATACGCAGTATTTT. It encodes CASSPRGLTPTDTQYF.

The chain joins TRBV2 to TRBJ1-5; D is unclear. The CDR3 sequence is 12 residues long. In germline, CDR1 is SNHLY, CDR2 FYNNEI. V dropped 8 bases and J dropped 3 bases, with 8 bases sitting between them. CDR3 sequence (DNA): TGTGCCAGCGAAGACGACAATCAGCCCCAGCATTTT. Protein product: CASEDDNQPQHF.

The chain couples TRBV7-9 to TRBJ2-2, with D perhaps TRBD1 (7 bases). V gave up 8 bases and J gave up 5 bases, with 18 bases separating them. This CDR3 is 15 amino acids long. CDR1 and CDR2 from the germline V gene are SEHNR and FQNEAQ (reference sequence). DNA for the CDR3: TGTGCCAGCCCCCGCCGGTCAGGGGGGACCGGGGAGCTGTTTTTT. The encoded protein is CASPRRSGGTGELFF.

Note on this clone: Other nucleotide sequences from this sample produce the same CDR3. This sequence joins TRBV7-9 and TRBJ2-3; D may be TRBD2 (6 bases). The CDR3 is made up of 13 amino acids. Per germline, CDR1 SEHNR and CDR2 FQNEAQ (reference sequence). Trimming removed 6 bases at V and 4 bases at J, with 11 bases between. The CDR3 region is CASSPRGPDTQYF. Written as DNA, the CDR3 is TGTGCCAGCAGTCCGCGGGGTCCAGATACGCAGTATTTT.

This clone was seen a single time. The genes are TRBV7-2 and TRBJ1-4; the D is unclear. V gave up 4 bases and J gave up 8 bases, with 5 bases separating them. The CDR3 is made up of 11 amino acids. Germline values: CDR1 SGHTA, CDR2 FQGNSA. This CDR3 reads CASSSWEKLFF. DNA of the CDR3: TGTGCCAGCAGCTCCTGGGAAAAACTGTTTTTT.

The chain combines TRBV25-1 with TRBJ1-1; D not certain. The CDR3 consists of 15 residues. V was pared by 0 bases and J by 1 base, with 9 bases between. Germline loops: CDR1 MGHDK, CDR2 SYGVNS. CDR3 DNA sequence: TGTGCCAGCAGTGAATACCGTGGGCCGAACACTGAAGCTTTCTTT. Translated: CASSEYRGPNTEAFF.

This chain links TRBV29-1 with TRBJ1-2, with TRBD1 identical over 8 bases. The length of the CDR3 is 13 residues. V shed 6 bases, J shed 7 bases, and the junction held 10 bases outside the gene matches. Germline V gene data show CDR1 as SQVTM and CDR2 as ANQGSEA. In DNA form, the CDR3 reads TGCAGCGTGAGGCCTCAGGGGGCGGGTGGCTACACCTTC. Residues: CSVRPQGAGGYTF.

This clone came up a few times. The V gene is TRBV11-2, the J gene TRBJ2-1; weak D call: TRBD2 (5 bases). CDR1 is SGHAT, CDR2 FQNNGV, per germline. The CDR3 has 17 residues. V was cut by 2 bases and J by 0 bases, with 14 bases left in between. CDR3 loop: CASSLFGRGSSYNEQFF. The DNA for the CDR3 is TGTGCCAGCAGCTTATTCGGACGAGGGAGCTCCTACAATGAGCAGTTCTTC.

This clone was seen a handful of times. The chain is built from TRBV30 and TRBJ1-3, with D possibly TRBD1 on 5 matching bases. Germline V lookup: CDR1 GTSNPN, CDR2 SVGIG (reference sequence). The CDR3 is made up of 14 amino acids. Deletions cut 4 bases from V and 0 bases from J, with 10 bases between. The CDR3 DNA reads as TGTGCCTGGAATCAGGGAAGCTCTGGAAACACCATATATTTT. This translates into CAWNQGSSGNTIYF. Filled out from reference TRBV30 and TRBJ1-3, the complete variable domain reads SQTIHQWPATLVQPVGSPLSLECTVEGTSNPNLYWYRQAAGRGLQLLFYSVGIGQISSEVPQNLSASRPQDRQFILSSKKLLLSDSGFYLCAWNQGSSGNTIYFGEGSWLTVV.